The present T cell receptor beta chain was sequenced within a study of T cell responses to AZD1222 COVID-19 vaccine. Findings and limits, study-wide: Spike was spanned by vaccine-associated CD4 TCRs, with dominance at 160-218 and 743-854. Females outnumbered males among donors, who were mostly white British; clonal diversity was possibly underestimated.

A word on this clone: The target antigen is unknown.

Method: immunoSEQ multiplex PCR; TCRdb's copy keeps in-frame clones and lacks some. The table includes roughly 140,000 clones, 90% detected once. This CDR3 comprises 15 residues. Germline-derived CDR1 and CDR2 are LGHDT and YNNKEL (reference sequence). The germline V and J ends were trimmed by 1 base and 9 bases, with 16 bases remaining between them. Sequenced material: peripheral blood, taken on day 0 of AZD1222 vaccination. The source is an adult in good health. The chain joins TRBV3-1 (or the pseudogene TRBV3-2) to TRBJ2-4, with D tentatively TRBD2 (6 bases). Here the CDR3 DNA reads TGTGCCAGCAGCCAAGGAGGGTCATTCGGGGGCATTCAGTACTTC. The encoded protein is CASSQGGSFGGIQYF.